This TCR beta chain appears in the sequencing data of a study of T cell responses to AZD1222 COVID-19 vaccine. Trimming took off 3 bases at V and 5 bases at J, with 8 bases between the two ends. Germline CDR1 is SEHNR and CDR2 is FQNEAQ (reference sequence). The CDR3 consists of 14 residues. This clone appeared a single time. The antigen remains undetermined. Study-level results: Clonal diversity was possibly underestimated, and the donors were mostly white British, with more females.

Only in-frame clones appear in the TCRdb table, and some are missing; sequencing was by immunoSEQ multiplex PCR. The table includes 90,000 or so clones, around 91% detected once. This receptor was taken from an adult who received the AZD1222 COVID-19 vaccine. The sample here was peripheral blood, taken 28 days after the second AZD1222 dose. The gene calls are TRBV7-9 and TRBJ1-6; no definite D call. The CDR3 coding sequence is TGTGCCAGCAGCTTGGCCGCAAATAATTCACCCCTCCACTTT. This sequence encodes CASSLAANNSPLHF.